This T cell receptor (beta chain) comes out of a study of shared clonotypes between healthy human individuals. Overall study context: Donor ages ranged 18 to 49 years: a couple of women, a few men.

This clone has a handful of counts. As yet, its antigen is unknown. Using immunoSEQ multiplex PCR, the repertoire was profiled, and TCRdb retains in-frame clones only, with some absent. This sample yields under 1,100,000 clones, of which 75% are seen a single time; approximately 1.5% belongs to the top ten. Germline CDR1 reads SGHVS; CDR2 reads FQNEAQ. V was cut by 6 bases and J by 5 bases, with 11 bases left in between. This CDR3 comprises 14 residues. Study conclusions and caveats: An anticipated effect of sequencing depth on clonotype sharing among donors was recognized. The genetic and exposure-history diversity represented was limited by few donors.

The sequenced sample was memory CD4+ T cells sorted from blood. Subset defined: CD45RA-negative fraction. This sequence joins TRBV7-8 and TRBJ1-6; D might be TRBD1 (5 bases). This TCR came from a man aged 18 to 30 in good health. The CDR3 region is CASRIQANNSPLHF. The CDR3 DNA sequence: TGTGCCAGCAGAATACAGGCAAATAATTCACCCCTCCACTTT.